The 3 T cell receptor beta chains given below trace back to one sample, sequenced in a study of T cell clonality in common variable immunodeficiency. Data came from immunoSEQ multiplex PCR; TCRdb stores just in-frame clones and leaves some out. Altogether around 30,000 clones were found in the sample, and no singletons occur. Their antigens remain unidentified. Study findings and constraints: In common variable immunodeficiency, TCR beta chains reportedly carried fewer deletions and N-nucleotide insertions.

Sequencing was performed on peripheral blood mononuclear cells. Source of these receptors: a human donor with common variable immunodeficiency.

This clone has ten or more counts. Germline and junction disagree at one end, which may indicate a read error. The sequence runs out 3 residues before the end of the CDR3; the remainder is reconstructed from the germline J gene. The V call is TRBV27, the J call TRBJ2-3; D may be TRBD1 (5 bases). The V gene's germline CDR1 is MNHEY and CDR2 SMNVEV (reference sequence). The CDR3 spans 13 residues. Partial CDR3 DNA: TGTGCCTGCAGTGTGGGGCGCACAGATACG. Protein: CACSVGRTDT. From start to end, the CDR3 is CACSVGRTDTQYF.

This clone was recorded a few times. Read sequence stops 3 residues before the CDR3 end, and the germline J gene provides the missing end. The chain combines TRBV7-3 with TRBJ2-5, with 15 positions matching TRBD2. V shed 4 bases, J shed 3 bases, and the junction held 9 bases outside the gene matches. CDR1 and CDR2 from the germline V gene are SGHTA and FQGTGA. The CDR3 sequence is 18 residues long. CDR3 loop: CASSSGLAGGLVEETQYF. The CDR3 bases that were read are TGTGCCAGCAGCTCCGGACTAGCGGGAGGGTTGGTAGAAGAGACC.

There are a few counts of this clone. The DNA ends 3 residues before the CDR3 does, and the rest of the CDR3 is filled in from the germline J gene. This chain links TRBV30 with TRBJ1-5, with TRBD1 matching 7 bases. The CDR3 totals 15 residues. The V segment lost 4 bases and the J segment 0 bases; nucleotides outside the gene matches: 6. Germline V gene sequence: CDR1 GTSNPN, CDR2 SVGIG (reference sequence). The CDR3 region is CAWTPGGSSNQPQHF. CDR3 bases read: TGTGCCTGGACCCCAGGGGGATCTAGCAATCAGCCC.